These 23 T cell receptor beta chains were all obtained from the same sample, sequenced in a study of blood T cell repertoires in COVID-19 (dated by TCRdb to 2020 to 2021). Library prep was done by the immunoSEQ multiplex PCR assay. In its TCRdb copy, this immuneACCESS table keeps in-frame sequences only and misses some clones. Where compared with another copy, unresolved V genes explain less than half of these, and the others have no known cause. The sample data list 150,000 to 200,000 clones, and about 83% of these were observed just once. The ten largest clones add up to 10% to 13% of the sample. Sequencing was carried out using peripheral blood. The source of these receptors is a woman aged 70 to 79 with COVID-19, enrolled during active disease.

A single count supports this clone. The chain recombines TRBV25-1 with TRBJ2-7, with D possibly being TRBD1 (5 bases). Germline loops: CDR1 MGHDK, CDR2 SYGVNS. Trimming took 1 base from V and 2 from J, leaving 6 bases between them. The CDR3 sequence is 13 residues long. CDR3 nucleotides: TGTGCCAGCAGTGAATTAGGGGCCTACGAGCAGTACTTC. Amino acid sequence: CASSELGAYEQYF.

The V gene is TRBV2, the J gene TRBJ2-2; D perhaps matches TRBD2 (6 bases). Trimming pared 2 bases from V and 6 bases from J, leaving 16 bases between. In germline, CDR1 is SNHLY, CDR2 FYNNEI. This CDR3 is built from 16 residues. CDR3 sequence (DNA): TGTGCCAGCAGTGAAAGGAGGGCAGGGCAATCCGGGGAGCTGTTTTTT. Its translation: CASSERRAGQSGELFF.

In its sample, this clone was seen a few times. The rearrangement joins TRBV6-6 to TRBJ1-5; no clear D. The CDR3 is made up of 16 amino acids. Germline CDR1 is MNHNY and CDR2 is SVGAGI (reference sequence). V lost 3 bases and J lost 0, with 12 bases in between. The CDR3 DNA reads TGTGCCAGCAGTTATAACAGCCGTGATAGCAATCAGCCCCAGCATTTT. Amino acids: CASSYNSRDSNQPQHF.

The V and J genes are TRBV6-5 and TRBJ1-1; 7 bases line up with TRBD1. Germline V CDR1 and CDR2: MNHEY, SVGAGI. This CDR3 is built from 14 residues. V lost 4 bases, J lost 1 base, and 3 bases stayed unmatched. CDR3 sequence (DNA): TGTGCCAGCAGTTCCCGACAGGGGAACACTGAAGCTTTCTTT. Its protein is CASSSRQGNTEAFF.

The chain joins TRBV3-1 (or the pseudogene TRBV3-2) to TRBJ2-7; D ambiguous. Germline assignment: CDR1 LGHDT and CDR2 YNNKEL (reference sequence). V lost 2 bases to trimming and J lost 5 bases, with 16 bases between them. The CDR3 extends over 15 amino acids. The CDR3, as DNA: TGTGCCAGCAGCCAAAATATAGTAATCGGAGACGAGCAGTACTTC. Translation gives CASSQNIVIGDEQYF.

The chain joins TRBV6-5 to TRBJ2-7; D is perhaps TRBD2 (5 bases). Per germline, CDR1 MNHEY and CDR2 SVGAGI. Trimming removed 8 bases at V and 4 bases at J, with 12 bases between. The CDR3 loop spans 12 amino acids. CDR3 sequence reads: CASGSTGYEQYF. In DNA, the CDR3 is TGTGCCAGCGGGTCTACGGGGTACGAGCAGTACTTC.

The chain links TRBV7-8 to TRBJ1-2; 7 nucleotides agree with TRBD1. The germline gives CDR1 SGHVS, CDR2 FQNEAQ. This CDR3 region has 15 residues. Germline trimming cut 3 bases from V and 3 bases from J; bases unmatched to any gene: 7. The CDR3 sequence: CASSFRDSEYYGYTF. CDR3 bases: TGTGCCAGCAGCTTTCGGGACAGCGAATACTATGGCTACACCTTC.

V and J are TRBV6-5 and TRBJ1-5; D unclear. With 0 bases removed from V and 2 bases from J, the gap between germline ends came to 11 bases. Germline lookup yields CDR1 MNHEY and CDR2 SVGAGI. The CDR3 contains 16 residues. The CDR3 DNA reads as TGTGCCAGCAGTTACTCTTCCGGGGATGGCAATCAGCCCCAGCATTTT. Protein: CASSYSSGDGNQPQHF.

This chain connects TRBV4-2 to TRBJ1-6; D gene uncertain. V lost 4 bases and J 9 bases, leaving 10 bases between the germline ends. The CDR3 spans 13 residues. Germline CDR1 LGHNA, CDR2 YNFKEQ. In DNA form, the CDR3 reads TGTGCCAGCAGCCCTACCGCGGTTTCACCCCTCCACTTT. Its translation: CASSPTAVSPLHF.

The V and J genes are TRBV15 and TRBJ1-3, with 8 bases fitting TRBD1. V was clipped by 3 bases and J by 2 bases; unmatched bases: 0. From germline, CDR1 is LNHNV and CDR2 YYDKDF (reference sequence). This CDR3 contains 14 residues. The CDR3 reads CATSRTGAGNTIYF. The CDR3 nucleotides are TGTGCCACCAGCAGGACAGGGGCTGGAAACACCATATATTTT.

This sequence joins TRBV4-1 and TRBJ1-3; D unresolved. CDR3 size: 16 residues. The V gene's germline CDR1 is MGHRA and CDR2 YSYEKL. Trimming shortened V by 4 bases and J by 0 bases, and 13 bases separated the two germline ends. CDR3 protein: CASSPHQRISGNTIYF. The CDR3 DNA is TGCGCCAGCAGCCCCCACCAGCGGATCTCTGGAAACACCATATATTTT.

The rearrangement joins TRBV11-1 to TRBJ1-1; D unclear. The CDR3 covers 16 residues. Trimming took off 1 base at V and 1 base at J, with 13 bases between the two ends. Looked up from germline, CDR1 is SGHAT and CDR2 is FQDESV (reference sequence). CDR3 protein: CASSLVAGFKNTEAFF. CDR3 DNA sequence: TGTGCCAGCAGCTTAGTTGCAGGATTCAAGAACACTGAAGCTTTCTTT.

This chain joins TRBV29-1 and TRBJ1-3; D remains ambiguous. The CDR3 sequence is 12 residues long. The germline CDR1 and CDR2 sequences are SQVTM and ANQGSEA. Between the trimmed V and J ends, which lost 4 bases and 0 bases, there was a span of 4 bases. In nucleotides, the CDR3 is TGCAGCGTTGCCTACTCTGGAAACACCATATATTTT. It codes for CSVAYSGNTIYF.

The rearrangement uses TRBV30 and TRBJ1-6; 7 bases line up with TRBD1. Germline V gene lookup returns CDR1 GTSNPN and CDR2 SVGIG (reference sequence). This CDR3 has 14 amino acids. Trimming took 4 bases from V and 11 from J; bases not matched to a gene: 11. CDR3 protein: CAWTRQGENPPLHF. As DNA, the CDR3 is TGTGCCTGGACCCGGCAGGGGGAGAATCCACCCCTCCACTTT.

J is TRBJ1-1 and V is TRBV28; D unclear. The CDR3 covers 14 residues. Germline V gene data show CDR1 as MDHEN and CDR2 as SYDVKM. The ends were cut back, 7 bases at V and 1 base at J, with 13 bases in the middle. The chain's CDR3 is CASTARPGNTEAFF. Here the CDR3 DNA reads TGTGCCAGCACCGCCCGCCCGGGGAACACTGAAGCTTTCTTT.

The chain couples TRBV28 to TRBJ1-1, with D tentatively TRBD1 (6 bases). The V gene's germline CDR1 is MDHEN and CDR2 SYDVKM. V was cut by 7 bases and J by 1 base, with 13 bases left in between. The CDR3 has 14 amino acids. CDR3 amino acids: CASIPGQPNTEAFF. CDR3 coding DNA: TGTGCCAGCATCCCAGGACAGCCGAACACTGAAGCTTTCTTT. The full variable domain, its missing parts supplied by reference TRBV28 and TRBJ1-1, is DVKVTQSSRYLVKRTGEKVFLECVQDMDHENMFWYRQDPGLGLRLIYFSYDVKMKEKGDIPEGYSVSREKKERFSLILESASTNQTSMYLCASIPGQPNTEAFFGQGTRLTVV.

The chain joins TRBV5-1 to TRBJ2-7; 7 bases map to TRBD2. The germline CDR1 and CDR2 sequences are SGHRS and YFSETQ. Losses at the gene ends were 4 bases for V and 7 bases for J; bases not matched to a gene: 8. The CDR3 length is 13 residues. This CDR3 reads CASSTRPGGEQYF. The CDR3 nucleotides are TGCGCCAGCAGCACACGCCCGGGAGGAGAGCAGTACTTC.

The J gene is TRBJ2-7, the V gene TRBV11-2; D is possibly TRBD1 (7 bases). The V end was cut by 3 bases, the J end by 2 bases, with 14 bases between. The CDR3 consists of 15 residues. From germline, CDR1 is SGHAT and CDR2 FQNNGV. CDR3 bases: TGTGCCAGCAGCTTGGAGGGGGCCAGCGCCTACGAGCAGTACTTC. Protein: CASSLEGASAYEQYF.

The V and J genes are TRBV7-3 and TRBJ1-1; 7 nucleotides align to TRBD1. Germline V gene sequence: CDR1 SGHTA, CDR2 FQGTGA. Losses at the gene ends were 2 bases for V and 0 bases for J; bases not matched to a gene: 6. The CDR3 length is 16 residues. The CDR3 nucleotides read TGTGCCAGCAGCTTAGCCGACAGGGCGATGAACACTGAAGCTTTCTTT. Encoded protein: CASSLADRAMNTEAFF.

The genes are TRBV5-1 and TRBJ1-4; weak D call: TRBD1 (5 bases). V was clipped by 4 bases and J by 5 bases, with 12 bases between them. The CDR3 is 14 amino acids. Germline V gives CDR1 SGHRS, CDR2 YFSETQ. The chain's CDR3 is CASSQGPTNEKLFF. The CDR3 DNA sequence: TGCGCCAGCAGCCAGGGCCCTACCAATGAAAAACTGTTTTTT.

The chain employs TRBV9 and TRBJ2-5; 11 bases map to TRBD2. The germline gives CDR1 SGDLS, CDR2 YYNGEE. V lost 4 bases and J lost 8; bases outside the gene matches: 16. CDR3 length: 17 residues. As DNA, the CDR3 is TGTGCCAGCAGCCCTCTCGGCGCTAGCGGGGGGCCCATAACCCAGTACTTC. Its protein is CASSPLGASGGPITQYF.

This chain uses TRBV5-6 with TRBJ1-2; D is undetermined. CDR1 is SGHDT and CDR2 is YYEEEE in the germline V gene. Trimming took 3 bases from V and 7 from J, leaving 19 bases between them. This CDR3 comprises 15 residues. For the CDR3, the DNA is TGTGCCAGCAGCTCATCCTACAGCCCGTATGGTGGCTACACCTTC. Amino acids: CASSSSYSPYGGYTF.

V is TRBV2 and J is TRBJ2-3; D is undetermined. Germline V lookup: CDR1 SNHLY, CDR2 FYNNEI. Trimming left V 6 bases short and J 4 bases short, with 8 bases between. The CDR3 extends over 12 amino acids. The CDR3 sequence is CASSPRSDTQYF. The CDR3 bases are TGTGCCAGCAGCCCGAGGTCAGATACGCAGTATTTT. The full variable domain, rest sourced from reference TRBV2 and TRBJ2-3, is EPEVTQTPSHQVTQMGQEVILRCVPISNHLYFYWYRQILGQKVEFLVSFYNNEISEKSEIFDDQFSVERPDGSNFTLKIRSTKLEDSAMYFCASSPRSDTQYFGPGTRLTVL.